The present T cell receptor (beta chain) was sequenced within a study of blood T cell repertoires in COVID-19 (dated by TCRdb to 2018 to 2021). A note on the overall study: Samples covering the acute and convalescent phases of COVID-19 were provided by collaborators in the United States, Italy and Spain. The material from the prospective study consisted of cDNA or gDNA derived from T cells, B-cell-depleted T cells, or PBMCs. Deeply sampled blood TCRbeta repertoires from subjects exposed to, actively infected with, or recovered from COVID-19 were included in the dataset. The repertoires were released in a freely available public database intended as a resource for research on the immune response to SARS-CoV-2. The samples were drawn from the first 160 participants of the ongoing ImmuneRACE study and from 1,254 subjects provided by 6 global collaborators. Sample metadata almost always included a de-identified subject ID, COVID-19 status, age in years and sex. Where available, HLA class I and class II types were taken from metadata supplied by the sample provider and were not determined by assay-based typing.

In Seattle, one collaborating source enrolled patients while the infection was active and tracked those patients longitudinally over the course of disease. The collaborating institutions used their own protocols to collect whole blood in K2EDTA tubes. For TCRbeta analysis, collaborators shipped samples as frozen whole blood, isolated PBMCs, or DNA extracted from either of those sample types. The research as a whole found: The quantity of clinical and demographic metadata differed by source and by participant and was supplied without curation.

In the case of this clone: No antigen is known for it. Base qualities are not provided; no much larger clone lies one nucleotide away.

After removal of 1 base from V and 2 bases from J, the junction retains 6 bases not matched to a gene. For CDR1 and CDR2, the germline V gene lists LGHNA and YSLEER. From cysteine to phenylalanine, the CDR3 is 16 amino acids long. CDR3 DNA only is kept here, 48 bases in frame from base 1. TCRbeta CDR3 regions were amplified from genomic DNA by means of the immunoSEQ Assay, a bias-controlled multiplex PCR. Per the authors' processing: The number of nucleated cells in each sample was estimated by amplification of reference gene primers within the assay. Sequence reads were collapsed and filtered to measure the absolute abundance of every unique TCRbeta CDR3 rearrangement. For each sample, productive Simpson clonality was calculated by taking the square root of Simpson's diversity index across productive rearrangements. This is the immuneACCESS table as TCRdb keeps it, with only in-frame sequences that have V and J called. A part of the clones is gone; compared with another copy, unresolved V genes explain less than half, and the rest is unexplained. V, J and clone size derive from that table, while D and trimming were established from the DNA sequence. This sample is represented by roughly 380,000 clones; approximately 91% of them were singletons. The biggest ten clones account for around 1.5% of the sample.

The rearranged chain carries TRBV4-3 and TRBJ2-3; TRBD1 agrees with 7 junctional bases. Sequencing was done on a sample of peripheral blood. This TCR was sampled from a woman aged 35 to 49 with COVID-19, enrolled during active disease. The CDR3 here reads CASSQARQGATDTQYF. The DNA sequence is as follows: TGCGCCAGCAGCCAAGCCCGACAGGGAGCCACAGATACGCAGTATTTT.